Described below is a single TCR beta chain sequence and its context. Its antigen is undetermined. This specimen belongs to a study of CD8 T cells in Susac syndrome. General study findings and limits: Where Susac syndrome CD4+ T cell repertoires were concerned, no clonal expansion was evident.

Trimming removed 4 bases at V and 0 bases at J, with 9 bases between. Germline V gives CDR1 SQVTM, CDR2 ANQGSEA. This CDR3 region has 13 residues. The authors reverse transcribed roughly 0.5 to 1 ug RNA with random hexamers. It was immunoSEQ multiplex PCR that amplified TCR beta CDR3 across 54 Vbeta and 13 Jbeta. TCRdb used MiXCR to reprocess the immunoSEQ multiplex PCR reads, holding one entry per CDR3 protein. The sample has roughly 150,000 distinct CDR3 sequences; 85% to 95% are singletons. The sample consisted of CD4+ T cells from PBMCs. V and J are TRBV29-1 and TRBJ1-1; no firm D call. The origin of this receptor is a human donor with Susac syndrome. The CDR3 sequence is CSVAAGMNTEAFF. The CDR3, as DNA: TGCAGCGTTGCGGCAGGAATGAACACTGAAGCTTTCTTT.